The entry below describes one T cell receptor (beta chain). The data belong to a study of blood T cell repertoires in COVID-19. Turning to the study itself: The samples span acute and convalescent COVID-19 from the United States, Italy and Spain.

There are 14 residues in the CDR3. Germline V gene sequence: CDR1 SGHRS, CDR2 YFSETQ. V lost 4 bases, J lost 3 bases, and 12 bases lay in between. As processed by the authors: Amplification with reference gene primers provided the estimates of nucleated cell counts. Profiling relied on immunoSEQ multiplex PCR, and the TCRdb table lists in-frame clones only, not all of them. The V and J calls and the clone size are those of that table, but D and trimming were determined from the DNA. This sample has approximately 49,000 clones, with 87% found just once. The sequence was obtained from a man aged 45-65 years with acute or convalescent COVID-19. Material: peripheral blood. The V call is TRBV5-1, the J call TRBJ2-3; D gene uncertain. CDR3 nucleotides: TGCGCCAGCAGCCTGGTCCGGTTAACAGATACGCAGTATTTT. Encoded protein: CASSLVRLTDTQYF. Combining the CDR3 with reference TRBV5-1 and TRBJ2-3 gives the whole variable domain KAGVTQTPRYLIKTRGQQVTLSCSPISGHRSVSWYQQTPGQGLQFLFEYFSETQRNKGNFPGRFSGRQFSNSRSEMNVSTLELGDSALYLCASSLVRLTDTQYFGPGTRLTVL.